At least ten counts were recorded for the clone carrying this TCR beta chain. The antigen is unknown. These data originate in a study of T cells after posttransplantation cyclophosphamide. Some clones are missing from TCRdb's copy, which holds only in-frame ones; the method was immunoSEQ multiplex PCR. This sample carries 24,000 or so clones, none of them present only once. Cyclophosphamide on days +3 and +4 followed busulfan-fludarabine conditioning and a marrow graft. Germline CDR1 is MNHEY and CDR2 is SVGAGI. The length of the CDR3 is 15 residues. Trimming pared 6 bases from V and 4 bases from J, leaving 15 bases between. General study findings and limits: TRB overlap between skin or GI tissue T cells and blood was limited. Later post-transplant blood repertoires were often dominated by donor CD8+ memory clones. Recipient CMV seropositivity and CMV reactivation strongly tracked TRB clonality.

The sequence was obtained from a male patient in his late teens or twenties who received an allogeneic stem cell transplant from a related donor, was CMV-positive, and had no GVHD. Part of the T cell pool may stem from the graft donor. The specimen was PBMCs, collected after allogeneic stem cell transplant with posttransplant cyclophosphamide. This sequence joins TRBV6-5 and TRBJ1-4; D is perhaps TRBD1 (5 bases). For the CDR3, the DNA is TGTGCCAGCAGCTTACGGGCAGGGATTAATGAAAAACTGTTTTTT. Translation: CASSLRAGINEKLFF.